The 26 T cell receptor beta chains reported below all come from one sample, sequenced in a study of blood T cell repertoires in COVID-19. Profiling relied on immunoSEQ multiplex PCR, and the TCRdb table lists in-frame clones only, not all of them. Of approximately 130,000 clones listed, around 85% are singletons. The sample taken for sequencing was peripheral blood. The receptors here all came from a human donor in a cohort sampled during active COVID-19.

This clone appeared once. The V call is TRBV6-6, the J call TRBJ2-7; TRBD1 agrees at 9 bases. The CDR3 has 14 amino acids. The V and J ends lost 6 bases and 2 bases, in that order; junction bases with no gene match: 5. CDR1 is MNHNY, CDR2 SVGAGI, per germline (reference sequence). This chain's CDR3 is CASRDRGNPYEQYV. The CDR3 DNA reads as TGTGCCAGCAGGGACAGGGGAAATCCCTACGAGCAGTACGTC.

V is TRBV5-1 and J is TRBJ2-5, with D maybe TRBD1 (5 bases). With 3 bases removed from V and 4 bases from J, the gap between germline ends came to 16 bases. Germline V gene lookup returns CDR1 SGHRS and CDR2 YFSETQ. The CDR3 contains 15 residues. The CDR3 DNA follows: TGCGCCAGCAGCTGGGGCGGCAGTCCCGGAGAGACCCAGTACTTC. Translated: CASSWGGSPGETQYF. The whole variable domain, filled in from reference TRBV5-1 and TRBJ2-5, reads KAGVTQTPRYLIKTRGQQVTLSCSPISGHRSVSWYQQTPGQGLQFLFEYFSETQRNKGNFPGRFSGRQFSNSRSEMNVSTLELGDSALYLCASSWGGSPGETQYFGPGTRLLVL.

The chain carries TRBV5-4 and TRBJ2-3; 7 bases map to TRBD2. Germline lookup yields CDR1 SGHNT and CDR2 YYREEE (reference sequence). J was trimmed by 0 bases and V by 4 bases; bases with no gene match: 8. This CDR3 contains 16 residues. CDR3: CASSHRLAASTDTQYF. CDR3 nucleotides: TGTGCCAGCAGCCACCGGCTAGCGGCTAGCACAGATACGCAGTATTTT.

This sequence joins TRBV7-2 and TRBJ2-1, with 8 bases that match TRBD2. The germline V gene has CDR1 SGHTA and CDR2 FQGNSA. The V and J ends lost 0 bases and 0 bases, in that order; junction bases with no gene match: 4. This CDR3 has 17 amino acids. The CDR3 sequence: CASSLAFSGNSYNEQFF. CDR3 in DNA: TGTGCCAGCAGCTTAGCTTTTAGCGGGAACTCCTACAATGAGCAGTTCTTC.

This clone was recorded only once. In nucleotides, the CDR3 is TGTGCCAGCAGCTTAGGTCTGGGGCATGGAAGAAACACCATATATTTT. Amino acid sequence: CASSLGLGHGRNTIYF. V usage is TRBV7-2 and J usage is TRBJ1-3; weak D call: TRBD1 (5 bases). Germline loops: CDR1 SGHTA, CDR2 FQGNSA. The CDR3 is 16 amino acids. Trimming took 1 base from V and 5 from J, leaving 15 bases between them.

This clone was detected only once. The rearrangement uses TRBV20-1 and TRBJ2-5; unclear D gene. Germline V CDR1 and CDR2: DFQATT, SNEGSKA (reference sequence). The V and J ends lost 1 base and 5 bases respectively, with 2 bases between them. The CDR3 length is 10 residues. The chain's CDR3 is CSARAETQYF. For the CDR3, the DNA is TGCAGTGCTAGAGCGGAGACCCAGTACTTC.

This rearrangement joins TRBV5-1 to TRBJ2-3; D unresolved. CDR1 and CDR2 (germline): SGHRS, YFSETQ. V was shortened by 4 bases and J by 0 bases, with 9 bases between the two germline ends. The CDR3 runs to 14 residues. The CDR3 DNA is TGCGCCAGCAGCCGTAGCTCTAGCACAGATACGCAGTATTTT. It is translated as CASSRSSSTDTQYF.

The chain employs TRBV4-3 and TRBJ1-2, with D perhaps TRBD1 (6 bases). The CDR3 is 16 residues long. The germline V gene has CDR1 LGHNA and CDR2 YSLEER. V gave up 0 bases and J gave up 3 bases, with 14 bases separating them. CDR3: CASSQESSGADYGYTF. CDR3 in DNA: TGCGCCAGCAGCCAAGAGTCTTCAGGGGCGGACTATGGCTACACCTTC.

The genes are TRBV7-2 and TRBJ1-2, with 10 bases matching TRBD1. Germline V gene sequence: CDR1 SGHTA, CDR2 FQGNSA. The V segment lost 4 bases and the J segment 2 bases; nucleotides outside the gene matches: 4. This CDR3 region has 15 residues. CDR3 sequence (DNA): TGTGCCAGCAGCTCTGACAGGGGGCGGAACTATGGCTACACCTTC. Its translation is CASSSDRGRNYGYTF.

The genes are TRBV9 and TRBJ2-1; 7 bases match TRBD2. Per the germline V gene, CDR1 is SGDLS and CDR2 is YYNGEE. The junction had 8 bases not matched to a gene; V was cut back by 4 bases and J by 7 bases. The CDR3 sequence is 14 residues long. As DNA, the CDR3 is TGTGCCAGCAGCCGACCGGGGGGTATGAATGAGCAGTTCTTC. Translating gives CASSRPGGMNEQFF. The full variable domain, completed using reference TRBV9 and TRBJ2-1, is DSGVTQTPKHLITATGQRVTLRCSPRSGDLSVYWYQQSLDQGLQFLIQYYNGEERAKGNILERFSAQQFPDLHSELNLSSLELGDSALYFCASSRPGGMNEQFFGPGTRLTVL.

This clone has more than one count but fewer than ten. The chain joins TRBV15 to TRBJ2-7; the D gene is possibly TRBD1 (5 bases). The CDR3 totals 14 residues. Per germline, CDR1 LNHNV and CDR2 YYDKDF (reference sequence). The germline V and J ends were trimmed by 1 base and 7 bases, with 14 bases remaining between them. This CDR3 is CATSRAGWLGEQYF. In nucleotides, the CDR3 is TGTGCCACCAGCAGAGCAGGGTGGCTGGGAGAGCAGTACTTC.

V is TRBV6-4 and J is TRBJ2-3; 11 bases align to TRBD2. Per the germline V gene, CDR1 is MRHNA and CDR2 is SNTAGT. CDR3 length: 16 residues. J lost 5 bases, V lost 0 bases, and 4 bases had no gene match. The CDR3 nucleotides are TGTGCCAGCAGTGACTCAGCACTAGCGGGAGTAGATACGCAGTATTTT. As protein: CASSDSALAGVDTQYF.

The chain links TRBV2 to TRBJ1-6; D is undetermined. This CDR3 contains 14 residues. Germline V gene sequence: CDR1 SNHLY, CDR2 FYNNEI. Trimming removed 11 bases from V and 7 bases from J, with 18 bases in between. Here the CDR3 DNA reads TGTGCCGGTGCCGGTGAAAGACTGAATTCACCCCTCCACTTT. Protein: CAGAGERLNSPLHF.

The chain combines TRBV29-1 with TRBJ1-2; D gene ambiguous. The CDR3 spans 13 residues. The V end lost 5 bases, the J end lost 4 bases, and 14 bases lay between the germline ends. The germline CDR1 and CDR2 sequences are SQVTM and ANQGSEA. The CDR3 DNA follows: TGCAGCGTTAGGGAGGGTGAAGGCTATGGCTACACCTTC. This translates into CSVREGEGYGYTF.

CDR3 nucleotide sequence: TGTGCCAGCAGCTTGGATGCCAGGACCCAGTACTTC. It codes for CASSLDARTQYF. The chain has TRBV5-6 and TRBJ2-5; D call uncertain. Trimming took 0 bases from V and 7 from J, leaving 7 bases between them. CDR1 is SGHDT and CDR2 is YYEEEE in the germline V gene. This CDR3 has 12 amino acids.

This chain uses TRBV25-1 with TRBJ1-2; D not certain. The CDR3 is 12 residues long. The germline V and J ends were trimmed by 2 bases and 7 bases, with 8 bases remaining between them. CDR1 and CDR2 from the germline V gene are MGHDK and SYGVNS. CDR3 sequence: CASSEPGSGYTF. CDR3 in DNA: TGTGCCAGCAGTGAACCGGGGAGTGGCTACACCTTC.

The chain joins TRBV4-3 to TRBJ2-1; 7 nucleotides line up with TRBD2. The CDR3 spans 14 residues. CDR1 is LGHNA, CDR2 YSLEER, per germline. With 4 bases clipped from V and 5 bases from J, the junction kept 5 bases outside the gene matches. The CDR3: CASSPSGTNNEQFF. The CDR3 bases are TGCGCCAGCAGCCCCAGCGGGACCAACAATGAGCAGTTCTTC.

The J gene is TRBJ2-1, the V gene TRBV6-6; possibly TRBD2 for D (6 bases). The CDR3 consists of 13 residues. The V gene lost 9 bases and the J gene lost 3 bases, with 12 bases spanning the gap. Germline CDR1 and CDR2: MNHNY and SVGAGI (reference sequence). This CDR3 is CASGLADYNEQFF. The CDR3 DNA reads as TGTGCCAGTGGTTTAGCGGACTACAATGAGCAGTTCTTC.

This chain joins TRBV2 and TRBJ2-1; TRBD2 matches 9 bases. The CDR3 has 17 residues. Germline loops: CDR1 SNHLY, CDR2 FYNNEI. With 6 bases clipped from V and 7 bases from J, the junction kept 16 bases outside the gene matches. The CDR3 bases are TGTGCCAGCAGGACCTCCCGGATGGGACTAGCCCCAAATGAGCAGTTCTTC. As protein: CASRTSRMGLAPNEQFF.

This sequence joins TRBV5-1 and TRBJ2-1; maybe TRBD1 (6 bases). The CDR3 is 13 residues long. Trimming left V 7 bases short and J 6 bases short, with 14 bases between. From germline, CDR1 is SGHRS and CDR2 YFSETQ. In nucleotides, the CDR3 is TGCGCCAGCCGTGAGGGGGTAAGCAATGAGCAGTTCTTC. It specifies CASREGVSNEQFF.

CDR3 sequence: CASSREGEDSYNEQFF. CDR3 DNA sequence: TGCGCCAGCAGCCGGGAGGGCGAAGACTCCTACAATGAGCAGTTCTTC. The chain has TRBV4-1 and TRBJ2-1, with 7 positions matching TRBD2. The trim removed 4 bases at V and 0 bases at J, leaving 6 bases unmatched. The CDR3 consists of 16 residues. Germline CDR1 reads MGHRA; CDR2 reads YSYEKL.

V and J are TRBV28 and TRBJ2-3; D is unclear. The CDR3 sequence is 15 residues long. Trimming removed 1 base from V and 4 bases from J, with 12 bases in between. Germline assignment: CDR1 MDHEN and CDR2 SYDVKM. The CDR3: CASSLYPDESDTQYF. The CDR3, as DNA: TGTGCCAGCAGTTTATACCCCGATGAGTCAGATACGCAGTATTTT.

The chain links TRBV3-1 (or the pseudogene TRBV3-2) to TRBJ2-7, with 7 bases matching TRBD2. J lost 0 bases, V lost 1 base, and 9 bases had no gene match. Germline-derived CDR1 and CDR2 are LGHDT and YNNKEL (reference sequence). The CDR3 covers 17 residues. The CDR3 is CASSQVFWRGSSYEQYV. CDR3 coding DNA: TGTGCCAGCAGCCAAGTCTTTTGGCGGGGGAGCTCCTACGAGCAGTACGTC.

This clone was counted a few times. This rearrangement joins TRBV10-2 to TRBJ1-1; 7 bases align to TRBD1. CDR1 WSHSY and CDR2 SAAADI come from the germline V gene. This CDR3 has 17 residues. Trimming took 3 bases from V and 0 from J; bases not matched to a gene: 10. In DNA form, the CDR3 reads TGCGCCAGCAGTGAACGACAGGGAGTCGGGATGAACACTGAAGCTTTCTTT. Translation: CASSERQGVGMNTEAFF.

The chain employs TRBV15 and TRBJ1-2; TRBD1 matches 9 bases. The germline CDR1 and CDR2 sequences are LNHNV and YYDKDF (reference sequence). Trimming cost V 3 bases and J 8 bases; bases outside gene matches: 7. The CDR3 totals 14 residues. The CDR3 region has the DNA TGTGCCACCAGCAGCAGACGGACAGGGGAAGGCTACACCTTC. This encodes CATSSRRTGEGYTF.

The rearrangement uses TRBV5-1 and TRBJ2-6; a possible D gene is TRBD1 (5 bases). Between the trimmed V and J ends, which lost 3 bases and 0 bases, there was a span of 25 bases. Germline CDR1 is SGHRS and CDR2 is YFSETQ. The CDR3 has 21 amino acids. The CDR3 loop reads CASSSPVDTGSSVSGANVLTF. The CDR3 coding sequence is TGCGCCAGCAGCTCCCCGGTTGACACAGGAAGCAGCGTCTCTGGGGCCAACGTCCTGACTTTC.